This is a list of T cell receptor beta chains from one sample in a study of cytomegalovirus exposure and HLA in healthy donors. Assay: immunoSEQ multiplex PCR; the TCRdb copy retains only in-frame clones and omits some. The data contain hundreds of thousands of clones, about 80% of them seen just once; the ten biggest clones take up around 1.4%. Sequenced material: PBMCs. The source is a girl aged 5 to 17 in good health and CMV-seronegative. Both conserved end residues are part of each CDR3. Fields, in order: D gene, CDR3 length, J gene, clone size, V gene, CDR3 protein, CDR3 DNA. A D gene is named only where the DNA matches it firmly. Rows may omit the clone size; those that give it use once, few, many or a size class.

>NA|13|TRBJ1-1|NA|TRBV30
CAWSEGTSPSAFF
TGTGCCTGGAGTGAAGGGACTTCTCCGTCAGCTTTCTTT
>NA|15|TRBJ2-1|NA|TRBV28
CASISQAGAYNEQFF
TGTGCCAGCATATCCCAAGCAGGGGCCTACAATGAGCAGTTCTTC
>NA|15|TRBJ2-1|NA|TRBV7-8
CASSLIQRADNEQFF
TGTGCCAGCAGCTTAATACAGCGGGCTGACAATGAGCAGTTCTTC
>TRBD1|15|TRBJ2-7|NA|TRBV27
CASTQTGSDSYEQYF
TGTGCCAGCACCCAGACAGGGTCGGATTCCTACGAGCAGTACTTC
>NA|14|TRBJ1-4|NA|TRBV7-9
CASSDRQPNEKLFF
TGTGCCAGCAGCGACAGACAGCCAAATGAAAAACTGTTTTTT
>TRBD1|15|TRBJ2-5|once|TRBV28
CASSYRTGSRETQYF
TGTGCCAGCAGTTACAGGACAGGGTCTAGGGAGACCCAGTACTTC
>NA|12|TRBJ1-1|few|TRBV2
CASSELSPEAFF
TGTGCCAGCAGTGAACTGAGCCCTGAAGCTTTCTTT
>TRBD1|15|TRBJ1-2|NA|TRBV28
CASSPWDRRNYGYTF
TGTGCCAGCAGCCCCTGGGACAGGAGAAACTATGGCTACACCTTC
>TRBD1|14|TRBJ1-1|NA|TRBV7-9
CASNHRGLDTEAFF
TGTGCCAGCAACCACAGGGGGCTAGACACTGAAGCTTTCTTT
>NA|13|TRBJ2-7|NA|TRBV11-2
CASSPGTLYEQYF
TGTGCCAGCAGCCCTGGGACATTATACGAGCAGTACTTC
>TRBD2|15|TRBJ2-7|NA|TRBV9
CASTRKGLAGDEQYF
TGTGCCAGCACTCGCAAGGGGCTAGCGGGAGACGAGCAGTACTTC
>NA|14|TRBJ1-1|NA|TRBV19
CASSIQQGNTEAFF
TGTGCCAGTAGTATACAGCAGGGGAACACTGAAGCTTTCTTT
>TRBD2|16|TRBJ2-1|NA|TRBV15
CATSRDSSGSRHEQFF
TGTGCCACCAGCAGAGATAGCAGCGGGAGCCGGCATGAGCAGTTCTTC
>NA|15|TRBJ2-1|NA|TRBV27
CASSLLAVTYNEQFF
TGTGCCAGCAGTTTACTGGCGGTAACCTACAATGAGCAGTTCTTC
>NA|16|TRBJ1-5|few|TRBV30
CAWSDPYSSINQPQHF
TGTGCCTGGAGTGATCCGTACAGCTCCATCAATCAGCCCCAGCATTTT
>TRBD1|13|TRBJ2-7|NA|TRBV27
CASSSAGGSEQYF
TGTGCCAGCAGTTCGGCAGGGGGTTCCGAGCAGTACTTC
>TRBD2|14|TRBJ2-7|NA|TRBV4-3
CASSQGTSLYEQYF
TGCGCCAGCAGCCAAGGGACTAGCTTATACGAGCAGTACTTC
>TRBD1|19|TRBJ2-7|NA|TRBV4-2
CASSQRGGSRDRGTYEQYF
TGTGCCAGCAGCCAAAGGGGTGGATCCCGGGACAGGGGGACCTACGAGCAGTACTTC